These T cell receptor beta chains were read from a single sample in a study of cytomegalovirus exposure and HLA in healthy donors. The protocol was immunoSEQ multiplex PCR, while the TCRdb copy is restricted to in-frame clones and leaves out a portion. The sample records 90,000 to 120,000 clones, 81% being singletons. Sequences were obtained from PBMCs. The receptors shown here come from a man younger than 45 in good health and CMV-seronegative. Both conserved end residues are part of each CDR3. The D gene is left open where the match is weak. The size field is filled for only some rows; it gives once, few, many or a size class.

TRBJ1-2 TRBD1 TRBV19 . CASTEGQGIYGYTF TGTGCCAGTACCGAAGGACAGGGAATCTATGGCTACACCTTC
TRBJ1-2 . TRBV5-4 . CASSLAETSGYTF TGTGCCAGCAGCTTGGCGGAGACTAGTGGCTACACCTTC
TRBJ1-4 . TRBV15 . CATSRVGEKLFF TGTGCCACCAGCAGAGTGGGCGAAAAACTGTTTTTT
TRBJ2-7 . TRBV2 . CASRDGTGMDEQYF TGTGCCAGCCGGGACGGAACAGGGATGGACGAGCAGTACTTC
TRBJ2-1 . TRBV5-1 . CASTPDQEVYNEQFF TGCGCCAGCACCCCAGACCAGGAGGTCTACAATGAGCAGTTCTTC
TRBJ2-7 . TRBV7-8 . CASSLVGGTGSYEQYF TGTGCCAGCAGCTTAGTCGGCGGGACTGGCTCCTACGAGCAGTACTTC
TRBJ2-2 . TRBV30 . CAWSVVQNGELFF TGTGCCTGGAGTGTAGTCCAGAACGGGGAGCTGTTTTTT
TRBJ2-3 . TRBV30 . CAWTRRPSVDTQYF TGTGCCTGGACGCGTCGCCCGTCTGTGGATACGCAGTATTTT
TRBJ2-7 . TRBV4-1 . CASSQASNRDYEQYF TGCGCCAGCAGCCAAGCAAGCAACAGGGACTACGAGCAGTACTTC
TRBJ2-3 TRBD2 TRBV5-1 . CASSSEGGVDTQYF TGCGCCAGCAGCTCCGAGGGAGGGGTTGATACGCAGTATTTT
TRBJ1-2 . TRBV6-5 once CASSNGGYGYTF TGTGCCAGCAGTAACGGGGGCTATGGCTACACCTTC
TRBJ1-4 TRBD1 TRBV4-2 medium-sized CASSQDGGTGSEKLFF TGTGCCAGCAGCCAAGACGGCGGGACAGGGTCTGAAAAACTGTTTTTT
TRBJ1-1 . TRBV29-1 few CSGALGTEAFF TGCAGCGGGGCTCTTGGCACTGAAGCTTTCTTT
TRBJ2-1 . TRBV6-5 . CASRKGQNNEQFF TGTGCCAGCCGAAAAGGACAGAACAATGAGCAGTTCTTC
TRBJ1-1 TRBD1 TRBV2 few CASSEGQGFRAFF TGTGCCAGCAGTGAGGGACAGGGCTTTAGAGCTTTCTTT
TRBJ1-1 . TRBV6-4 . CASSTQDGQNTEAFF TGTGCCAGCAGTACCCAGGACGGACAGAACACTGAAGCTTTCTTT
TRBJ2-2 TRBD1 TRBV5-1 few CASSRQGDDTGELFF TGCGCCAGCAGCAGACAGGGTGACGACACCGGGGAGCTGTTTTTT
TRBJ2-7 . TRBV5-1 . CASSLGAGTYEQYF TGCGCCAGCAGCTTGGGGGCGGGGACGTACGAGCAGTACTTC
TRBJ1-2 TRBD1 TRBV5-1 . CASSRDSDYGYTF TGCGCCAGCAGTAGGGACAGCGACTATGGCTACACCTTC
TRBJ1-1 TRBD1 TRBV10-2 . CASSEGQGNTEAFF TGCGCCAGCAGTGAGGGACAGGGGAACACTGAAGCTTTCTTT
TRBJ1-2 . TRBV19 . CASSQIGRLGNGYTF TGTGCCAGTAGCCAAATCGGGAGGTTGGGAAATGGCTACACCTTC
TRBJ2-1 . TRBV6-4 . CASSDSPQGNEQFF TGTGCCAGCAGTGACTCACCGCAGGGAAATGAGCAGTTCTTC
TRBJ2-7 . TRBV29-1 . CSVEEGQGSSYEQYF TGCAGCGTTGAAGAGGGGCAGGGCAGCTCCTACGAGCAGTACTTC
TRBJ1-1 TRBD1 TRBV28 once CASSLLGRGSTEAFF TGTGCCAGCAGTTTATTGGGCAGGGGGTCCACTGAAGCTTTCTTT
TRBJ1-6 . TRBV2 . CASNTLGSPLHF TGTGCCAGCAACACCCTTGGTTCACCCCTCCACTTT
TRBJ2-3 . TRBV5-4 . CASSLAPGDTQYF TGTGCCAGCAGCTTGGCCCCAGGAGATACGCAGTATTTT
TRBJ1-1 . TRBV10-3 . CAIRPREDTKAFF TGTGCCATCAGGCCTCGAGAGGATACGAAGGCTTTCTTT
TRBJ2-7 . TRBV28 . CASLQGLGEQYF TGTGCCAGCCTGCAGGGACTCGGGGAGCAGTACTTC
TRBJ2-1 . TRBV7-2 once CASSSTPNEQFF TGTGCCAGCAGCTCGACACCAAATGAGCAGTTCTTC
TRBJ2-3 . TRBV7-2 . CASSLEPRASTDTQYF TGTGCCAGCAGCTTAGAGCCCAGGGCTAGCACAGATACGCAGTATTTT
TRBJ2-5 TRBD2 TRBV6-5 . CASSYVAGVETQYF TGTGCCAGCAGTTACGTGGCGGGGGTCGAGACCCAGTACTTC
TRBJ1-2 TRBD1 TRBV28 . CASSSPGTGGYGYTF TGTGCCAGCAGTTCCCCCGGGACAGGGGGATATGGCTACACCTTC
TRBJ2-1 . TRBV5-1 few CASKGGGGPRPYNEQFF TGCGCCAGCAAAGGGGGTGGGGGACCCAGGCCCTACAATGAGCAGTTCTTC
TRBJ1-4 TRBD1 TRBV9 . CASSPPGGPPAKLFF TGTGCCAGCAGCCCACCAGGGGGCCCGCCTGCAAAACTGTTTTTT
TRBJ1-2 . TRBV5-1 . CASSLSSGGDGYTF TGCGCCAGCAGCTTGTCGTCGGGTGGTGATGGCTACACCTTC
TRBJ1-1 . TRBV6-5 . CASSYDRGVTEAFF TGTGCCAGCAGTTACGATCGGGGGGTCACTGAAGCTTTCTTT
TRBJ2-7 TRBD2 TRBV7-3 . CASSFGGGYEQYF TGTGCCAGCAGCTTCGGGGGGGGATACGAGCAGTACTTC
TRBJ2-7 TRBD1 TRBV18 . CASTTWDSPYEQYF TGTGCCAGCACAACGTGGGACAGTCCCTACGAGCAGTACTTC
TRBJ1-6 . TRBV30 . CAWSVRRATSSYNSPLHF TGTGCCTGGAGTGTAAGGAGGGCGACATCCTCCTATAATTCACCCCTCCACTTT
TRBJ2-3 . TRBV6-5 . CASSYSTGTNTDTQYF TGTGCCAGCAGTTACTCAACAGGGACCAACACAGATACGCAGTATTTT
TRBJ1-4 . TRBV7-2 . CASSLSGTNEKLFF TGTGCCAGCAGCTTATCGGGAACTAATGAAAAACTGTTTTTT
TRBJ1-2 . TRBV6-5 . CASSYSNFRQGYGYTF TGTGCCAGCAGTTACTCGAATTTCCGGCAGGGCTATGGCTACACCTTC
TRBJ2-1 . TRBV5-4 . CASSTPQLSSYNEQFF TGTGCCAGCAGCACGCCACAGCTGAGCTCCTACAATGAGCAGTTCTTC
TRBJ1-1 . TRBV18 . CASSPGQNTEAFF TGTGCCAGCTCACCTGGACAGAACACTGAAGCTTTCTTT
TRBJ2-5 TRBD1 TRBV7-3 . CASSRTGGTETQYF TGTGCCAGCAGCCGGACAGGGGGCACGGAGACCCAGTACTTC
TRBJ1-4 TRBD1 TRBV14 . CASSQEGTGGQEKLFF TGTGCCAGCAGCCAAGAAGGGACAGGGGGCCAGGAAAAACTGTTTTTT
TRBJ1-2 . TRBV9 . CASSPRGESNYGYTF TGTGCCAGCAGCCCGCGCGGAGAGAGTAACTATGGCTACACCTTC
TRBJ1-2 . TRBV29-1 . CSARLPGSYGYTF TGCAGCGCCCGTCTCCCCGGGAGCTATGGCTACACCTTC
TRBJ2-7 . TRBV5-6 . CASSLQRGSWDFIYEQYF TGTGCCAGCAGCTTGCAACGGGGCTCCTGGGACTTCATCTACGAGCAGTACTTC
TRBJ1-1 . TRBV9 . CASSVGQGRNTEAFF TGTGCCAGCAGCGTAGGTCAGGGTCGGAACACTGAAGCTTTCTTT
TRBJ2-6 . TRBV19 . CASTRGTSGANVLTF TGTGCCAGTACCCGCGGGACTTCTGGGGCCAACGTCCTGACTTTC
TRBJ2-7 TRBD2 TRBV7-9 once CASDGGASGDSYEQYF TGTGCCAGCGACGGGGGGGCAAGCGGCGACTCCTACGAGCAGTACTTC
TRBJ1-2 . TRBV27 . CALTHRVNGYTF TGTGCCCTAACCCACAGGGTTAATGGCTACACCTTC
TRBJ2-1 . TRBV2 . CASNQRPSYNEQFF TGTGCCAGCAACCAGCGGCCGTCCTACAATGAGCAGTTCTTC
TRBJ2-7 TRBD1 TRBV7-2 . CASSLGGTGFRSYEQYF TGTGCCAGCAGCTTAGGAGGGACAGGGTTTAGGTCCTACGAGCAGTACTTC
TRBJ1-2 . TRBV9 . CASSPARGQANYGYTF TGTGCCAGCAGCCCAGCGCGGGGCCAAGCTAACTATGGCTACACCTTC
TRBJ2-7 . TRBV5-6 . CASSSGMTYEQYF TGTGCCAGCAGCTCCGGGATGACCTACGAGCAGTACTTC